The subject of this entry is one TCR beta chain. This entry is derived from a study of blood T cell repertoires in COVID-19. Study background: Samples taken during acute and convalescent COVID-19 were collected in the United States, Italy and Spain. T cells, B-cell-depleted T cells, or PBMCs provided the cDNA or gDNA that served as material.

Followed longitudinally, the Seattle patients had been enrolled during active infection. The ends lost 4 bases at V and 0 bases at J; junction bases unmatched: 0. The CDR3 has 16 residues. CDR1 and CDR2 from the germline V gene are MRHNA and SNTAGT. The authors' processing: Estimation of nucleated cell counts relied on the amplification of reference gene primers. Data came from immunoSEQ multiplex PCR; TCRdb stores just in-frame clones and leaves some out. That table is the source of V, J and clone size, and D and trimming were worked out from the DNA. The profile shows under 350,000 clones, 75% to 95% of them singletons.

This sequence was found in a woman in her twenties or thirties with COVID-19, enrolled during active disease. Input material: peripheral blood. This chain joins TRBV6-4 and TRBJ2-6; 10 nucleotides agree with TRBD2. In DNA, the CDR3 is TGTGCCAGCAGTGGGACTAGCGGCTCTGGGGCCAACGTCCTGACTTTC. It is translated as CASSGTSGSGANVLTF.